The 15 T cell receptor beta chains given below trace back to one sample, sequenced in a study of sequential checkpoint blockade in melanoma. The sample's treatment: randomized to nivolumab then ipilimumab (arm A) or the reverse (arm B). Some clones are missing from TCRdb's copy, which holds only in-frame ones; the method was immunoSEQ multiplex PCR. The table lists thousands of clones, roughly a fifth of them singletons. The material was tumor tissue (inferred from file names), obtained from a patient given nivolumab and ipilimumab in sequence. Every receptor here comes from a human donor with melanoma.

V gene TRBV5-1 combines with J gene TRBJ2-5; TRBD2 agrees at 8 bases. This CDR3 has 16 residues. The junction had 9 bases not matched to a gene; V was cut back by 1 base and J by 4 bases. CDR1 and CDR2 (germline): SGHRS, YFSETQ. The CDR3 here is CASSLQDGGAGETQYF. The CDR3, as DNA: TGCGCCAGCAGCTTGCAAGACGGGGGGGCGGGAGAGACCCAGTACTTC.

This clone is medium-sized in the sample. The J gene is TRBJ1-4, the V gene TRBV11-3; the D is unclear. Germline V gives CDR1 SGHNT, CDR2 YENEEA. V was clipped by 5 bases and J by 7 bases, with 14 bases between them. The CDR3 contains 14 residues. The CDR3 is CASSLESASEKLFF. Written as DNA, the CDR3 is TGTGCCAGCAGCCTGGAGTCAGCTAGTGAAAAACTGTTTTTT. Together with reference TRBV11-3 and TRBJ1-4, the CDR3 gives the full variable domain: EAGVVQSPRYKIIEKKQPVAFWCNPISGHNTLYWYLQNLGQGPELLIRYENEEAVDDSQLPKDRFSAERLKGVDSTLKIQPAELGDSAVYLCASSLESASEKLFFGSGTQLSVL.

This clone is medium-sized in the sample. The chain combines TRBV11-3 with TRBJ1-3; TRBD1 aligns across 9 bases. With V trimmed by 5 bases and J by 0 bases, 11 bases remained unmatched. CDR1 is SGHNT, CDR2 YENEEA, per germline. CDR3 length: 18 residues. Here the CDR3 reads CASSTNRGHLSSGNTIYF. The CDR3 coding sequence is TGTGCCAGCAGCACAAACAGGGGGCACCTCTCCTCTGGAAACACCATATATTTT. Filled out from reference TRBV11-3 and TRBJ1-3, the complete variable domain reads EAGVVQSPRYKIIEKKQPVAFWCNPISGHNTLYWYLQNLGQGPELLIRYENEEAVDDSQLPKDRFSAERLKGVDSTLKIQPAELGDSAVYLCASSTNRGHLSSGNTIYFGEGSWLTVV.

In this sample, this clone turned up a few times. V and J are TRBV30 and TRBJ2-7; tentatively, D is TRBD1 or TRBD2 (5 bases each). Trimming removed 1 base at V and 5 bases at J, with 24 bases between. Germline assignment: CDR1 GTSNPN and CDR2 SVGIG (reference sequence). This CDR3 region has 17 residues. CDR3 region: CAWSGRDRNAFNHEQYF. DNA for the CDR3: TGTGCCTGGAGTGGACGGGACCGCAACGCTTTTAACCACGAGCAGTACTTC.

Only a few counts were recorded for this clone. The chain recombines TRBV30 with TRBJ1-1; D is undetermined. The CDR3 runs to 14 residues. Trimming pared 0 bases from V and 1 base from J, leaving 9 bases between. In germline, CDR1 is GTSNPN, CDR2 SVGIG (reference sequence). The CDR3 spells CAWSVGSRNTEAFF. In DNA form, the CDR3 reads TGTGCCTGGAGTGTCGGGAGCCGGAACACTGAAGCTTTCTTT.

This rearrangement joins TRBV18 to TRBJ1-4; a weak D match, TRBD1 (5 bases). CDR3 length: 14 residues. The V and J ends lost 0 bases and 4 bases respectively, with 6 bases between them. Looked up from germline, CDR1 is KGHSH and CDR2 is LQKENI. The CDR3 coding sequence is TGTGCCAGCTCACCACCCGGGGGTAATGAAAAACTGTTTTTT. Its translation is CASSPPGGNEKLFF.

This chain links TRBV9 with TRBJ1-3, with D unclear. V lost 4 bases to trimming and J lost 7 bases, with 15 bases between them. The length of the CDR3 is 14 residues. Per germline, CDR1 SGDLS and CDR2 YYNGEE. The CDR3 sequence is CASSTRGQRNTIYF. The CDR3 DNA follows: TGTGCCAGCAGCACCCGGGGTCAACGGAACACCATATATTTT.

The V and J genes are TRBV6-8 and TRBJ1-1; tentative D call: TRBD1 (6 bases). Germline V gene sequence: CDR1 MNHGY, CDR2 SAAAGT. CDR3 size: 13 residues. V lost 11 bases and J 7 bases, leaving 20 bases between the germline ends. The CDR3 DNA sequence: TGTGCCTCCGTAGGGGGATGGGAGGGTGAAGCTTTCTTT. It is translated as CASVGGWEGEAFF.

Here the CDR3 DNA reads TGTGCCTGGAATGTCGGGGTGGAATCACCCCTCCACTTT. It is translated as CAWNVGVESPLHF. The chain carries TRBV30 and TRBJ1-6; D ambiguous. This CDR3 comprises 13 residues. CDR1 GTSNPN and CDR2 SVGIG come from the germline V gene (reference sequence). The V gene lost 4 bases and the J gene lost 10 bases, with 14 bases spanning the gap.

This clone was detected ten times or more. The rearrangement uses TRBV9 and TRBJ2-2; D might be TRBD1 or TRBD2, each matching 5 bases. Trimming took off 4 bases at V and 4 bases at J, with 8 bases between the two ends. Germline V gene sequence: CDR1 SGDLS, CDR2 YYNGEE. The CDR3 consists of 13 residues. The CDR3 DNA reads as TGTGCCAGCAGCCCCGGGGCCACCGGGGAGCTGTTTTTT. Translation gives CASSPGATGELFF.

V gene TRBV16 combines with J gene TRBJ1-2; D call uncertain. Per germline, CDR1 KGHSY and CDR2 FQNENV. V was shortened by 0 bases and J by 8 bases, with 13 bases between the two germline ends. The CDR3 contains 14 residues. The CDR3 sequence is CASSQSGEGVGYTF. As DNA, the CDR3 is TGTGCCAGCAGCCAATCGGGCGAGGGTGTGGGCTACACCTTC.

About this clone itself: A read error may produce the germline difference seen at one junction end. The chain uses TRBV5-1 and TRBJ2-7; 15 bases map to TRBD2. In germline, CDR1 is SGHRS, CDR2 YFSETQ. The CDR3 length is 14 residues. The CDR3 nucleotides are TGCGCCAGCAGCTTGACCAGGACTAGCGGGGGGGGCCACTTC. Its translation: CASSLTRTSGGGHF.

This clone was counted at least ten times. This chain joins TRBV11-3 and TRBJ2-3; D is unresolved. Germline V CDR1 and CDR2: SGHNT, YENEEA. The CDR3 spans 14 residues. The V gene lost 5 bases and the J gene lost 1 base, with 10 bases spanning the gap. CDR3 protein: CASSPYTGTDTQYF. CDR3 in DNA: TGTGCCAGCAGCCCCTACACGGGCACAGATACGCAGTATTTT.

This clone was seen at least ten times. The chain combines TRBV11-3 with TRBJ1-3; 7 positions match TRBD1. V gave up 5 bases and J gave up 0 bases; unmatched junction bases: 7. The V gene's germline CDR1 is SGHNT and CDR2 YENEEA. The CDR3 is made up of 16 amino acids. The CDR3 spells CASSPQGRPSGNTIYF. In nucleotides, the CDR3 is TGTGCCAGCAGCCCACAGGGGAGGCCCTCTGGAAACACCATATATTTT.

This clone appeared many times. The rearrangement joins TRBV11-3 to TRBJ2-6, with 8 bases identical to TRBD1. V was clipped by 1 base and J by 0 bases; unmatched bases: 2. The CDR3 is 17 amino acids. CDR1 is SGHNT and CDR2 is YENEEA in the germline V gene. DNA of the CDR3: TGTGCCAGCAGCTTAGGGACAGGGAGCTCTGGGGCCAACGTCCTGACTTTC. Protein: CASSLGTGSSGANVLTF.